The 30 T cell receptor beta chains below come from one sample, sequenced in a study of cytomegalovirus exposure and HLA in healthy donors. Use of 60 Vbeta and 13 Jbeta primers characterized the PCR. Only in-frame clones appear in the TCRdb table, and some are missing; sequencing was by immunoSEQ multiplex PCR. Of about 220,000 clones in the sample, about 75% were seen once. Sequencing used PBMCs. The receptors shown here come from a woman aged 25 to 39 in good health and CMV-seronegative.

The V and J genes are TRBV7-8 and TRBJ2-1, with a tentative D call TRBD2 (7 bases). Germline loops: CDR1 SGHVS, CDR2 FQNEAQ. Trimming left V 0 bases short and J 6 bases short, with 12 bases between. This CDR3 spans 15 amino acids. The CDR3 spells CASSLAGGQANEQFF. DNA of the CDR3: TGTGCCAGCAGCTTAGCGGGGGGGCAGGCCAATGAGCAGTTCTTC.

Comments on this clone: A read error may produce the germline difference seen at one junction end. The V gene is TRBV7-2, the J gene TRBJ1-1; 7 bases agree with TRBD1. There are 17 residues in the CDR3. Germline V CDR1 and CDR2: SGHTA, FQGNSA. CDR3 bases: TGTGTCAGCAGCTTATGGGGACAGCGGCTTTGGAACACTGAAGCTTTCTTT. This sequence encodes CVSSLWGQRLWNTEAFF.

This clone was detected once. This chain uses TRBV14 with TRBJ1-3; no clear D gene. This CDR3 contains 14 residues. V lost 3 bases and J lost 4, with 10 bases in between. CDR1 and CDR2 from the germline V gene are SGHDN and FVKESK. The CDR3 here is CASSQGVAGNTIYF. CDR3 DNA: TGTGCCAGCAGCCAGGGCGTCGCCGGAAACACCATATATTTT.

This clone has a handful of counts. The V and J genes are TRBV4-1 and TRBJ2-7, with D possibly being TRBD1 (6 bases). Trimming removed 4 bases from V and 3 bases from J, with 7 bases in between. Germline V CDR1 and CDR2: MGHRA, YSYEKL. The CDR3 has 12 amino acids. CDR3 DNA: TGCGCCAGCAGCCCACAGGGCTACGAGCAGTACTTC. It specifies CASSPQGYEQYF.

This chain links TRBV6-1 with TRBJ1-2; 7 positions match TRBD1. Looked up from germline, CDR1 is MNHNS and CDR2 is SASEGT. This CDR3 spans 13 amino acids. J was trimmed by 7 bases and V by 4 bases; bases with no gene match: 6. CDR3 sequence: CASSGKGASGYTF. DNA for the CDR3: TGTGCCAGCAGTGGCAAGGGGGCATCTGGCTACACCTTC.

The chain joins TRBV6-1 to TRBJ2-3, with 8 bases matching TRBD1. Unmatched junction bases numbered 1, after V lost 2 bases and J lost 3 bases. Germline assignment: CDR1 MNHNS and CDR2 SASEGT. The length of the CDR3 is 14 residues. The CDR3: CASSEQGATDTQYF. The CDR3 DNA reads TGTGCCAGCAGTGAACAGGGGGCGACAGATACGCAGTATTTT.

The V gene is TRBV6-5, the J gene TRBJ2-5; 11 nucleotides match TRBD2. Germline assignment: CDR1 MNHEY and CDR2 SVGAGI. This CDR3 region has 15 residues. V lost 5 bases and J lost 5; bases outside the gene matches: 7. CDR3 DNA sequence: TGTGCCAGCAGTGGGCTAGCGGGAGGCGGGGAGACCCAGTACTTC. Translating it yields CASSGLAGGGETQYF.

The chain combines TRBV5-6 with TRBJ1-1; D is uncertain. This CDR3 is 15 amino acids long. Trimming pared 0 bases from V and 0 bases from J, leaving 9 bases between. Germline V gene lookup returns CDR1 SGHDT and CDR2 YYEEEE. The CDR3 nucleotides are TGTGCCAGCAGCTTGGAACCACAGATGAACACTGAAGCTTTCTTT. Translated, it gives CASSLEPQMNTEAFF.

V gene TRBV19 combines with J gene TRBJ2-6; possibly TRBD1 for D (6 bases). The CDR3 is made up of 15 amino acids. With 8 bases removed from V and 3 bases from J, the gap between germline ends came to 14 bases. The germline CDR1 and CDR2 sequences are LNHDA and SQIVND (reference sequence). CDR3 nucleotide sequence: TGTGCCAGTTCAGCAGGGGTTGATGGGGCCAACGTCCTGACTTTC. It codes for CASSAGVDGANVLTF. Full variable domain (outside the CDR3, taken from reference TRBV19 and TRBJ2-6): DGGITQSPKYLFRKEGQNVTLSCEQNLNHDAMYWYRQDPGQGLRLIYYSQIVNDFQKGDIAEGYSVSREKKESFPLTVTSAQKNPTAFYLCASSAGVDGANVLTFGAGSRLTVL.

The rearrangement links TRBV5-1 to TRBJ2-3, with D possibly TRBD1 on 5 matching bases. The CDR3 totals 13 residues. Trimming took 3 bases from V and 6 from J, leaving 11 bases between them. Germline CDR1 SGHRS, CDR2 YFSETQ. The CDR3 region is CASSSQGSDTQYF. CDR3 sequence (DNA): TGCGCCAGCAGCTCCCAGGGATCGGATACGCAGTATTTT.

The rearrangement uses TRBV18 and TRBJ1-1, with 8 bases matching TRBD1. This CDR3 has 14 residues. Trimming cost V 5 bases and J 5 bases; bases outside gene matches: 7. Germline loops: CDR1 KGHSH, CDR2 LQKENI. The CDR3 bases are TGTGCCAGCTCAAGGCAGGGGGCTCGGACTGAAGCTTTCTTT. This encodes CASSRQGARTEAFF.

V and J are TRBV29-1 and TRBJ2-1; a weak D match, TRBD2 (5 bases). The CDR3 sequence is 16 residues long. CDR1 and CDR2 (germline): SQVTM, ANQGSEA. V was pared by 2 bases and J by 7 bases, with 21 bases between. CDR3 in amino acids: CSVEHRLATRGNEQFF. CDR3 nucleotide sequence: TGCAGCGTTGAACACCGGCTGGCTACCCGCGGGAATGAGCAGTTCTTC.

The chain carries TRBV7-9 and TRBJ2-7; maybe TRBD2 (7 bases). V lost 6 bases and J 5 bases, leaving 11 bases between the germline ends. This CDR3 comprises 12 residues. CDR1 and CDR2 from the germline V gene are SEHNR and FQNEAQ (reference sequence). Here the CDR3 DNA reads TGTGCCAGCAGGGAGGGGGGGGACGAGCAGTACTTC. This codes for CASREGGDEQYF.

The chain recombines TRBV2 with TRBJ2-7, with TRBD2 as a possible D gene (6 bases). Trimming took 8 bases from V and 0 from J, leaving 11 bases between them. The CDR3 is made up of 13 amino acids. CDR1 and CDR2 (germline): SNHLY, FYNNEI. CDR3 in amino acids: CASWGEPSYEQYF. The CDR3 DNA reads as TGTGCCAGCTGGGGGGAACCCTCCTACGAGCAGTACTTC. The full variable domain, its missing parts supplied by reference TRBV2 and TRBJ2-7, is EPEVTQTPSHQVTQMGQEVILRCVPISNHLYFYWYRQILGQKVEFLVSFYNNEISEKSEIFDDQFSVERPDGSNFTLKIRSTKLEDSAMYFCASWGEPSYEQYFGPGTRLTVT.

This chain connects TRBV5-1 to TRBJ1-1, with a weak D call TRBD1 (5 bases). There are 15 residues in the CDR3. V lost 4 bases and J 5 bases, leaving 18 bases between the germline ends. The germline CDR1 and CDR2 sequences are SGHRS and YFSETQ. This CDR3 is CASSPWTDGGTEAFF. For the CDR3, the DNA is TGCGCCAGCAGCCCGTGGACGGACGGGGGAACTGAAGCTTTCTTT.

This chain joins TRBV27 and TRBJ1-1, with TRBD1 matching over 7 bases. V shed 7 bases, J shed 0 bases, and the junction held 8 bases outside the gene matches. This CDR3 spans 15 amino acids. Per the germline V gene, CDR1 is MNHEY and CDR2 is SMNVEV (reference sequence). The CDR3 DNA reads as TGTGCCAGCAAACTTTGGGGACAGTTGAACACTGAAGCTTTCTTT. Its protein product is CASKLWGQLNTEAFF.

The gene calls are TRBV5-4 and TRBJ2-1, with 9 bases fitting TRBD2. Germline lookup yields CDR1 SGHNT and CDR2 YYREEE (reference sequence). V lost 4 bases to trimming and J lost 8 bases; unmatched junction nucleotides: 16. The CDR3 sequence is 17 residues long. The CDR3 nucleotides read TGTGCCAGCAGCCCCCCAGGGGGGCTAGCGGGGAAATATGAGCAGTTCTTC. It specifies CASSPPGGLAGKYEQFF.

The J gene is TRBJ2-1, the V gene TRBV11-2; D call uncertain. The CDR3 length is 13 residues. Trimming shortened V by 5 bases and J by 9 bases, and 14 bases separated the two germline ends. Germline lookup yields CDR1 SGHAT and CDR2 FQNNGV. In nucleotides, the CDR3 is TGTGCCAGCAGCCCCTTGCTTGGCAGTGAGCAGTTCTTC. The encoded protein is CASSPLLGSEQFF.

The rearrangement uses TRBV27 and TRBJ2-5, with 9 bases matching TRBD1. The CDR3 totals 15 residues. V was clipped by 6 bases and J by 3 bases; unmatched bases: 8. CDR1 and CDR2 from the germline V gene are MNHEY and SMNVEV (reference sequence). This chain's CDR3 is CASSSPGTGKETQYF. The CDR3, as DNA: TGTGCCAGCAGCTCCCCTGGGACAGGGAAAGAGACCCAGTACTTC.

The rearrangement joins TRBV19 to TRBJ1-5, with TRBD1 as a possible D gene (5 bases). V was shortened by 5 bases and J by 7 bases, with 18 bases between the two germline ends. CDR1 and CDR2 from the germline V gene are LNHDA and SQIVND (reference sequence). The CDR3 totals 15 residues. CDR3 residues: CASSPWGGEGQPQHF. CDR3 DNA sequence: TGTGCCAGTAGTCCCTGGGGAGGGGAGGGCCAGCCCCAGCATTTT.

The V gene is TRBV6-1, the J gene TRBJ1-1, with D possibly TRBD1 on 5 matching bases. The germline V gene encodes CDR1 MNHNS and CDR2 SASEGT. Deletions cut 2 bases from V and 10 bases from J, with 11 bases between. The CDR3 is 12 amino acids. The CDR3 nucleotides are TGTGCCAGCAGTGAATTAAGGGGTCGAGCTTTCTTT. It codes for CASSELRGRAFF.

A remark on this clone: Mismatch with germline at one junction end may stem from a read error. The V call is TRBV7-9, the J call TRBJ2-1; the match to TRBD2 covers 8 bases. Germline V gene sequence: CDR1 SEHNR, CDR2 FQNEAQ (reference sequence). The CDR3 contains 17 residues. CDR3 in amino acids: CPSSVRSVAGPYNEQFF. The DNA of the CDR3 is TGTCCCAGCAGCGTCCGCAGTGTAGCGGGACCCTACAATGAGCAGTTCTTC.

V is TRBV5-1 and J is TRBJ1-6; 9 bases line up with TRBD1. V was clipped by 4 bases and J by 10 bases; unmatched bases: 12. The CDR3 extends over 16 amino acids. Looked up from germline, CDR1 is SGHRS and CDR2 is YFSETQ. CDR3 in DNA: TGCGCCAGCAGCCCAGCCGGGACAGGGTTAGCATCACCCCTCCACTTT. This sequence encodes CASSPAGTGLASPLHF.

CDR3 sequence: CASSPLQGGMGAFF. CDR3 coding DNA: TGCGCCAGCAGCCCTCTACAGGGAGGGATGGGAGCTTTCTTT. V and J are TRBV4-1 and TRBJ1-1; tentative D call: TRBD1 (6 bases). This CDR3 is 14 amino acids long. Germline V gene data show CDR1 as MGHRA and CDR2 as YSYEKL. Trimming removed 4 bases from V and 10 bases from J, with 19 bases in between.

This chain connects TRBV5-5 to TRBJ2-3, with 9 bases lining up with TRBD2. After removal of 2 bases from V and 4 bases from J, the junction contained 11 bases not matched to a gene. CDR3 size: 17 residues. Looked up from germline, CDR1 is SGHKS and CDR2 is YYEKEE (reference sequence). The CDR3 bases are TGTGCCAGCAGCTTAAGCGGGGGGCCGCCCTTCGCAGATACGCAGTATTTT. Translating gives CASSLSGGPPFADTQYF.

This clone was counted between two and nine times. The chain combines TRBV11-2 with TRBJ2-3, with 7 bases fitting TRBD2. This CDR3 has 15 amino acids. V lost 1 base to trimming and J lost 2 bases; unmatched junction nucleotides: 3. The germline V gene has CDR1 SGHAT and CDR2 FQNNGV. The CDR3: CASSLVLADTDTQYF. The CDR3 nucleotides read TGTGCCAGCAGCTTAGTTCTAGCGGACACAGATACGCAGTATTTT.

The chain links TRBV29-1 to TRBJ1-1; D is possibly TRBD1 (6 bases). Trimming removed 8 bases at V and 1 base at J, with 11 bases between. The germline gives CDR1 SQVTM, CDR2 ANQGSEA. The CDR3 spans 12 residues. CDR3 amino acids: CSIWTANTEAFF. The CDR3 DNA follows: TGCAGCATTTGGACAGCGAACACTGAAGCTTTCTTT.

The chain couples TRBV4-1 to TRBJ1-5; D ambiguous. Germline CDR1 MGHRA, CDR2 YSYEKL. This CDR3 is built from 16 residues. The ends were cut back, 0 bases at V and 2 bases at J, with 11 bases in the middle. The CDR3 sequence is CASSQDGGIGNQPQHF. The CDR3 DNA sequence: TGCGCCAGCAGCCAAGATGGAGGGATCGGCAATCAGCCCCAGCATTTT.

This rearrangement joins TRBV9 to TRBJ1-3; 7 bases match TRBD1. Germline-derived CDR1 and CDR2 are SGDLS and YYNGEE. J was trimmed by 2 bases and V by 4 bases; bases with no gene match: 6. The CDR3 length is 15 residues. The CDR3: CASSRDRDTGNTIYF. CDR3 nucleotides: TGTGCCAGCAGCCGAGACAGGGACACTGGAAACACCATATATTTT. Together with reference TRBV9 and TRBJ1-3, the CDR3 gives the full variable domain: DSGVTQTPKHLITATGQRVTLRCSPRSGDLSVYWYQQSLDQGLQFLIQYYNGEERAKGNILERFSAQQFPDLHSELNLSSLELGDSALYFCASSRDRDTGNTIYFGEGSWLTVV.

J is TRBJ2-3 and V is TRBV6-6; 9 bases map to TRBD2. CDR1 and CDR2 from the germline V gene are MNHNY and SVGAGI (reference sequence). This CDR3 is built from 16 residues. Trimming at V came to 6 bases and at J to 3 bases, leaving 10 bases not matched to a gene. The CDR3 DNA follows: TGTGCCAGCAGCCAATCTAGCGGGGTGGGGACAGATACGCAGTATTTT. Translation gives CASSQSSGVGTDTQYF.